This TCR beta chain came from a study of cytomegalovirus exposure and HLA in healthy donors. The germline V and J ends were trimmed by 4 bases and 4 bases, with 11 bases remaining between them. This CDR3 has 13 amino acids. Germline loops: CDR1 MNHEY, CDR2 SVGAGI. With respect to this clone: Antigen unknown.

The PCR employed 60 Vbeta primers together with 13 Jbeta primers. Only in-frame clones appear in the TCRdb table, and some are missing; sequencing was by immunoSEQ multiplex PCR. This listing includes about 41,000 clones. Notes on the study in general: A later analysis reportedly found that, within productive TCRs, an Asian-associated ancestry cluster had fewer N-insertions than the mean observed across the approximately 670 donors. Rates of TCR association differed by HLA locus in a later analysis, with DRB1 highest and HLA-C lowest.

This TCR was recovered from a man younger than 45 in good health and CMV-seronegative. The sequenced sample consisted of PBMCs. The chain employs TRBV6-5 and TRBJ2-7; TRBD2 might be the D (5 bases). CDR3 amino acids: CASSFLARYEQYF. The CDR3 DNA follows: TGTGCCAGCAGTTTCCTAGCTAGGTACGAGCAGTACTTC.